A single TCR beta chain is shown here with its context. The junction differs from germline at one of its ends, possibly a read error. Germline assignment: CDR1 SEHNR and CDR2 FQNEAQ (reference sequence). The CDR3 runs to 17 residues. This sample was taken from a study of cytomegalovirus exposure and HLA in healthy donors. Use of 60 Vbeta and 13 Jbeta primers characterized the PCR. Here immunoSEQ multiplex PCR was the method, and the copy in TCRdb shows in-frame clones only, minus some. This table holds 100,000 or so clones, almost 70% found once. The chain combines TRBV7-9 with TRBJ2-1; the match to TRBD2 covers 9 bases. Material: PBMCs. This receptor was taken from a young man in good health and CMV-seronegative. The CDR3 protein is CSSSLRAGGSSYNEQFF. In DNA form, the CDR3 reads TGTTCCAGCAGCTTAAGAGCGGGAGGCAGCTCCTACAATGAGCAGTTCTTC.